This T cell receptor (beta chain) emerged from a study of blood T cell repertoires in COVID-19. In the study overall: The United States, Italy and Spain were the sources of the acute and convalescent COVID-19 samples. Nucleic acid was either cDNA or gDNA, and it came from T cells, B-cell-depleted T cells, or PBMCs.

In the study's own analysis: Amplified reference gene primers provided the basis for estimating nucleated cell counts. The protocol was immunoSEQ multiplex PCR, while the TCRdb copy is restricted to in-frame clones and leaves out a portion. V, J and clone size were drawn from that table, and D and trimming were deduced from the DNA. Of some 150,000 clones listed, roughly four fifths are singletons. The CDR3 is made up of 16 amino acids. Germline assignment: CDR1 LNHNV and CDR2 YYDKDF (reference sequence). The V end lost 0 bases, the J end lost 6 bases, and 17 bases lay between the germline ends. This chain joins TRBV15 and TRBJ2-5; no reliable D call. This receptor was obtained from a woman aged 80 or over with active or convalescent COVID-19. Material: peripheral blood. The CDR3 coding sequence is TGTGCCACCAGCAGAGATGCGGCAGATTTTCGGCAGACCCAGTACTTC. Protein product: CATSRDAADFRQTQYF.